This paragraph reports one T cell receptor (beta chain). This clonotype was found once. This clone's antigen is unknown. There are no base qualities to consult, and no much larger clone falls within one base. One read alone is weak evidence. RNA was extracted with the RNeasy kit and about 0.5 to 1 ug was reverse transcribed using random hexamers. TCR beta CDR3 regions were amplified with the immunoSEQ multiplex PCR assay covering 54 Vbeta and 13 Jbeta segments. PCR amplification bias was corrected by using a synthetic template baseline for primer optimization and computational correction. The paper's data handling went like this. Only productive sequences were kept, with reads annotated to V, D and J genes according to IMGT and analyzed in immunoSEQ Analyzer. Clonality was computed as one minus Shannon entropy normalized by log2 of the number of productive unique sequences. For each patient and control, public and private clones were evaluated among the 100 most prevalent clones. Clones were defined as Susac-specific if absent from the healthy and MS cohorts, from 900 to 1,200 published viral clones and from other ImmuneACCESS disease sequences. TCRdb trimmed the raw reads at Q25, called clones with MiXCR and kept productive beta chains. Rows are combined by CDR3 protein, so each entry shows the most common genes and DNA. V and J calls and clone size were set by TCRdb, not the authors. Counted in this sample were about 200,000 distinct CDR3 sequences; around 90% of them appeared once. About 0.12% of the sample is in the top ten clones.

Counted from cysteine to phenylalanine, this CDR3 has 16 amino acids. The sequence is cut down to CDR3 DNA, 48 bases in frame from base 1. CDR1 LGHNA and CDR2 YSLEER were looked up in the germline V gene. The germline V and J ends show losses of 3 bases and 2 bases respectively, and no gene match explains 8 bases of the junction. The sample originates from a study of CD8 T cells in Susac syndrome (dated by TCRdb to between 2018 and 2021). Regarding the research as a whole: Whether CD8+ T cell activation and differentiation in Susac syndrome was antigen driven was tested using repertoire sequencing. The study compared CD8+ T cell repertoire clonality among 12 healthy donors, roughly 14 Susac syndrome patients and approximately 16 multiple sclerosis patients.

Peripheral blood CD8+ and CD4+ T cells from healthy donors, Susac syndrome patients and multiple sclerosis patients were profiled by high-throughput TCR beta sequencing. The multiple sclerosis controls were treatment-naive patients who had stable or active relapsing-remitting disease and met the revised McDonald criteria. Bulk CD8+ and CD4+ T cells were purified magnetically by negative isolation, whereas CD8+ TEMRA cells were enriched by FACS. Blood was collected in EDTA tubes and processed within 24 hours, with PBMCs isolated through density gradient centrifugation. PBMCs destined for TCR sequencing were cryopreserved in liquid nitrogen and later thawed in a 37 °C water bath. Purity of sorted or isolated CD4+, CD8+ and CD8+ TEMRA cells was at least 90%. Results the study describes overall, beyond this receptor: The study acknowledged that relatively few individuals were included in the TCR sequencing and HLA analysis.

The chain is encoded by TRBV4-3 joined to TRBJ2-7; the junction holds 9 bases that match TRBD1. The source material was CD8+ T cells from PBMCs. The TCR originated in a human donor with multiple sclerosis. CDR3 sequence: CASSHTRTGDPYEQYF. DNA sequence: TGCGCCAGCAGCCATACTCGGACAGGGGACCCCTACGAGCAGTACTTC.